The source of this T cell receptor beta chain is a study of human T cells and chemical hapten exposure. Stated time point: patch test 1, 2 weeks after DPC sensitization. Treatment meaning: therapeutic diphenylcyclopropenone sensitization with weekly scalp DPC. During construction of the library, unique molecular identifiers were attached to individual cDNA molecules for quantitative, reproducible TCR counting. TCRdb reprocessed the RACE reads via MiXCR and lists one record per CDR3 protein. The sample carries 150,000 to 200,000 distinct CDR3 sequences, approximately 20% recorded once. The input for sequencing was whole blood, taken in connection with sensitization to the hapten diphenylcyclopropenone (DPC). This TCR was recovered from a woman between 50 and 59 years old with alopecia areata. Some clones in this sample may be carry-over from other donors' samples.

The CDR3 DNA reads TGCGCCAGCAGCTTGGCGGGGCATAGCGGGAGGGCCTCCTACGAGCAGTACTTC. Translation gives CASSLAGHSGRASYEQYF. This chain connects TRBV5-1 to TRBJ2-7, with TRBD2 matching 11 bases. V trimming: 0 bases; J trimming: 0 bases; junction bases outside the gene matches: 8. Germline V gene sequence: CDR1 SGHRS, CDR2 YFSETQ. This CDR3 contains 18 residues. The full variable domain, rest sourced from reference TRBV5-1 and TRBJ2-7, is KAGVTQTPRYLIKTRGQQVTLSCSPISGHRSVSWYQQTPGQGLQFLFEYFSETQRNKGNFPGRFSGRQFSNSRSEMNVSTLELGDSALYLCASSLAGHSGRASYEQYFGPGTRLTVT.